What follows describes a single TCR beta chain. Antigen specificity is unknown. The entry originates in a study of graft-versus-host responses after intestinal transplantation. Study in general: In this cohort, recipients had multivisceral, liver-intestinal, or isolated intestinal transplants. General study points: The study associated peak circulating GvH clone levels with early post-transplant HvG declines. Some GvH clones appeared in ileal mucosa or blood before recipient bone marrow. Allograft graft-versus-host to host-versus-graft clonal ratios ran high in patients with graft-donor T cell macrochimerism.

Repertoires were generated with immunoSEQ multiplex PCR, while TCRdb's copy carries only in-frame clones and drops some. Among about 97,000 clones listed, 90% were seen once. The source material was PBMCs, sampled approximately 470 days after intestinal transplant. The source of this sequence is a human patient who received an intestinal transplant, so some T cells may come from the graft donor.

The CDR3 DNA sequence: TGTGCCAGTACCCCGACAGGGGCTTATGGCTACACCTTC. The encoded protein is CASTPTGAYGYTF. This rearrangement joins TRBV19 to TRBJ1-2; 8 bases are a match to TRBD1. Germline loops: CDR1 LNHDA, CDR2 SQIVND (reference sequence). The CDR3 loop spans 13 amino acids. J gave up 5 bases and V 7 bases, and 6 bases lay outside the gene matches.